This section outlines one T cell receptor (beta chain) sequence together with its context. As yet, its antigen is unknown. CDR3 size: 16 residues. The V segment lost 4 bases and the J segment 4 bases; nucleotides outside the gene matches: 2. Germline V gives CDR1 LGHDT, CDR2 YNNKEL (reference sequence). The entry originates in a study of Ad26.COV2.S vaccination and SARS-CoV-2 variants. Broader study findings: Whether participants received vaccine or placebo, their non-spike TCR breadth was similar.

The method was immunoSEQ multiplex PCR; TCRdb's version includes in-frame clones alone and lacks a portion of them. The profile covers about 350,000 clones, with more than 85% appearing a single time and just under 5% taken by the ten largest. Treatment denoted: 15 to 20 received Ad26.COV2.S at low or high dose, single or two shots; 5 received placebo; per-sample allocation not given. Collection of samples fell on day 63 after the first vaccine or placebo injection. This TCR derives from a person aged 18-60 years who received the Ad26.COV2.S COVID-19 vaccine or a placebo. The material was peripheral blood, obtained in a trial of Ad26.COV2.S vaccine versus placebo. The chain carries TRBV3-1 (or the pseudogene TRBV3-2) and TRBJ2-2; 14 nucleotides agree with TRBD2. The CDR3 loop reads CASSRGLAGVTGELFF. The CDR3 DNA reads as TGTGCCAGCAGCCGGGGACTAGCGGGAGTCACCGGGGAGCTGTTTTTT.